Sequencing of this T cell receptor (beta chain) was carried out in a study of cytomegalovirus exposure and HLA in healthy donors (dated by TCRdb to about 2017). Some background on the complete study: An earlier analysis of several hundred of the donors reported roughly 300 Gb of sequence data and some 120 million unique TCR beta sequences from about 180 million T cells. Around 320 gigabases of sequencing data and some 85 million unique TCR sequences were included in an early release covering 550 to 650 HLA-typed donors. Of the roughly 400 genotyped donors, 81% fell in the genetic ancestry cluster associated with self-reported Caucasian donors. The study aimed to test whether cataloging public T cell receptors could reveal signatures of past pathogen exposure. The study profiled the T cell repertoires of some 610 subjects by immunosequencing and related them to cytomegalovirus serostatus. In addition to the first cohort of around 670 subjects, a separate validation cohort of 120 different subjects was used. To predict cytomegalovirus infection status, the study combined high-throughput TCR immunosequencing, statistical association of individual TCRs with disease status, and machine learning. To study patterns of TCR occurrence, a later analysis re-analyzed previously published TCR beta repertoires from 600 to 750 donors and added high-resolution HLA genotyping. Rather than drawing on any new phenotypic data, the later analysis identified candidate immune exposures from TCR beta sequences and the way those sequences occurred across donors. To decide whether each TCR beta V gene segment behaved as functional or pseudogenic, an earlier analysis of some 580 of the donors relied on high-throughput TCR beta sequencing. Donor age, sex, ethnicity and CMV serostatus were compiled alongside the repertoire data. A later genetic analysis used genome-wide SNP genotypes for about 60% of the 666 donors, treating that subset as a discovery cohort. Every discovery cohort repertoire had been produced on one sequencing platform. Class I and class II HLA loci were covered by the typing at four-digit resolution. The number of typed donors differed by locus: about 629-630 for A, B, C, DRB1 and DQB1; some 540 for DQA1; 600 to 610 for DPA1; and some 430 for DPB1. Roughly 5 DR-DQ haplotypes were handled as single units for association and clustering because linkage in the cohort was strong. Across roughly 420 genotyped donors of the cohort, an average of roughly 200,000 unique TCR beta nucleotide sequences per donor were sequenced, and roughly 17% of those sequences were non-productive. The study at large found these results: A further reported finding was that TCR beta sequences accurately predicted the HLA-A and HLA-B alleles for most subjects in the first cohort. According to a later analysis, parvovirus B19, influenza, CMV and Epstein-Barr virus appeared linked to several top co-occurrence clusters. Only TCR beta chains were sequenced in this cohort, and the absence of alpha or paired-chain data limited detectable features. A later analysis found that most CMV-associated TCR beta chains appeared HLA-restricted, with HLA associations seemingly driven largely by CMV exposure. Three of the identified cytomegalovirus-associated TCR beta chains were confirmed in vitro to be specific for cytomegalovirus antigens. Because HLA typing was missing for some donors at each locus, association tests included only the typed subset. Broadly in line with IMGT annotations, most TCR beta V segments showed up in productive rearrangements about 87% or about 30% of the time in an earlier analysis of 587 of the donors. According to the authors, the approach could potentially be generalized to other disease states and immunological phenotypes. For the cohort, immune exposure information was limited to CMV serostatus. In a later genetic analysis, a missense DCLRE1C variant was associated with V-gene and J-gene trimming of TCR beta chains, and the association was replicated in an independent cohort. A later analysis found that TCR association rates varied across HLA loci, with DRB1 alleles showing the most associated TCRs and HLA-C alleles the fewest. Linkage disequilibrium might explain the correlated functional status among segregating V segments, but an unknown experimental factor could not be ruled out. While some public TCRs were present in many individuals, most TCR sequences turned up only very rarely across donors. Because the 87-base-pair reads could not distinguish some IMGT-functional V segments, including TRBV6-2 and TRBV6-3, those segments were excluded. Strong co-occurrence of HLA alleles, especially DR and DQ, made assigning TCR associations to individual alleles difficult. A total of 150 or so TCR beta chains were listed by the study as associated with cytomegalovirus. A cluster of highly shared sequence variants was judged likely to represent a technical artifact of the sequencing pipeline. At a false discovery rate of 0.05, a later analysis linked 15,000 to 20,000 TCR beta sequences to specific HLA alleles. According to a later genetic analysis, donors in an Asian-associated ancestry cluster had fewer N-insertions in productive TCRs than the approximately 610-donor mean. Compared with equally common non-associated chains, HLA-associated TCR beta chains in a later analysis were more clonally expanded and had lower generation probabilities. Because counts were too low, some 17 rarely observed V segments, including chromosome 9 orphons, were left out of the earlier analysis of some 640 of the donors. The classifier was reported to diagnose cytomegalovirus status with high specificity and sensitivity in both the original and validation cohorts. Presence/absence analyses assumed roughly uniform sequencing depth across donors, an assumption that may not hold.

A word on this clone: Which antigen it targets is not known. No base quality information exists; no much larger clone differs at one position.

V was cut back by 2 bases and J by 6 bases, leaving a gap of 8 bases between them. Taken from the germline V gene, the CDR1 and CDR2 loops are KGHSH and LQKENI. Including the terminal cysteine and phenylalanine, the CDR3 comprises 12 residues. Here the CDR3 DNA is all that survives: 36 bases in frame from base 1. The cohort consisted of 600 to 700 healthy bone marrow donors. Cohort members were all nominally healthy when sampled, although unrecorded immune exposures were likely present. The donor was CMV seronegative and belonged to the group of around 400 seronegative cohort members. A peripheral blood sample was collected from each donor, and TCR beta sequencing was performed on peripheral blood mononuclear cells. Genomic DNA extraction from the blood cell samples was performed with the Qiagen DNeasy Blood Extraction Kit. The protocol used for the library was the immunoSEQ multiplex PCR assay. For the multiplex PCR, a mixture combining 60 forward primers for TCR Vbeta segments and 13 reverse primers for TCR Jbeta segments was used. The CDR3 region of rearranged TCR beta genes was amplified from genomic DNA with a multiplex PCR assay. On the Illumina HiSeq System, the amplified TCR beta libraries were sequenced as 87-base-pair reads. In the original analysis: Across the roughly 700 repertoires, a later analysis counted approximately 75 million unique TCR beta chains, approximately 10 million of which were shared by at least two donors. Raw reads were error-corrected and collapsed into unique sequences by a nearest-neighbor algorithm in which closely related sequences were merged to remove PCR and sequencing errors. CDR3 sequences were aligned to IMGT reference sequences to assign V, D and J gene segments. Each retained sequence needed at least a six-nucleotide match to both a V gene segment and a J gene segment. Rearrangements were classified as productive when the CDR3 lacked stop codons and remained in frame with V and J, and all other rearrangements were classified as non-productive. Following IMGT convention, CDR3 was defined as the stretch from the second conserved V-encoded cysteine to the conserved J-encoded phenylalanine. In an earlier analysis of around 640 of the donors, sequences lacking an unambiguous match to a single V gene segment were excluded. An earlier analysis of over 450 of the donors classified V segments as functional when productive rearrangements were above 56.7% and as segregating when the standard deviation between donors was above 5%. A statistical classification framework was developed to diagnose cytomegalovirus status using the catalog of TCR beta chain sequences. A later analysis assigned V and J genes by comparing TCR nucleotide sequences with IMGT/GENE-DB human TR gene sequences. A later analysis assigned CDR3 sequences and most-parsimonious VDJ recombination scenarios with the TCRdist pipeline. A later analysis defined each TCR beta chain by its CDR3 amino acid sequence plus V-gene family, and excluded reads lacking a unique V-gene family. To address suspected cross-contamination and a sequencing artifact, a later analysis removed several hundred highly shared, low-generation-probability nucleotide sequences. In a later analysis, a clonal expansion index for each public chain was calculated from normalized within-repertoire ranks of inferred template counts. A later analysis computed generation probabilities with a VDJ recombination model fitted to out-of-frame rearrangements, and checked the results against IGoR. Hypergeometric tests were used in a later analysis to score TCR-TCR, TCR-HLA and TCR-CMV co-occurrence, with a repertoire-size bias correction applied to the TCR pairs. To estimate false discovery rates, a later analysis permuted the HLA or CMV assignments 20 times. In a later analysis, co-occurring TCRs were grouped using DBSCAN, and TCRdist sequence similarity was added for clustering within HLA-allele-positive subsets. Co-occurrence clustering excluded repertoires with fewer than 30,000 or more than 120,000 public chains, plus five with anomalous nucleotide sharing. In TCRdb, the immuneACCESS table is reduced to in-frame sequences with V and J assigned. These tables do not hold every clone; where another copy was compared, an unresolved V gene accounts for under half, and the others remain unexplained. V and J calls and clone size follow that table, whereas D and trimming were derived from the DNA. Here the sample has 150,000 to 200,000 clones; approximately 80% occur a single time. The ten largest clones add up to about 2.4% of the sample.

What was sequenced was PBMCs. The clonotype was recovered from a man in his fifties or sixties in good health and CMV-seronegative. The chain is made from TRBV18 and TRBJ2-7, and the D gene may be TRBD2, 5 bases matching. The CDR3 region: CASSPAEGEQYF. The nucleotide sequence reads as follows: TGTGCCAGCTCACCAGCCGAGGGCGAGCAGTACTTC.